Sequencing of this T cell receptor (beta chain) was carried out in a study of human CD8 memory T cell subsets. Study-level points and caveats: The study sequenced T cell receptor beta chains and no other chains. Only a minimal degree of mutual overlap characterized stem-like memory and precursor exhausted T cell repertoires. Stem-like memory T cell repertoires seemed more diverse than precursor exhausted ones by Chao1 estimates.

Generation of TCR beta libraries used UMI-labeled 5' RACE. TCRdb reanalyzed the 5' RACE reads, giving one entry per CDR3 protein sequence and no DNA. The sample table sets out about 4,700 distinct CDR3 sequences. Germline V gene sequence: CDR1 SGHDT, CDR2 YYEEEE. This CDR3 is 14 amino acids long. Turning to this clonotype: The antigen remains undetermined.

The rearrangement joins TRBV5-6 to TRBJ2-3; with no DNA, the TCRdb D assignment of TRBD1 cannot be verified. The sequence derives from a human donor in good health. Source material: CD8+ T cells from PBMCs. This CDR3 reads CASSRDRGQDTQYF. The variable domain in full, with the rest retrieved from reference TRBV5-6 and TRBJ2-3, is DAGVTQSPTHLIKTRGQQVTLRCSPKSGHDTVSWYQQALGQGPQFIFQYYEEEERQRGNFPDRFSGHQFPNYSSELNVNALLLGDSALYLCASSRDRGQDTQYFGPGTRLTVL.